Listed here are 28 T cell receptor beta chains from one sample, sequenced in a study of response to subunit inactivated influenza vaccine. Each CDR3 protein gets one entry after TCRdb re-called the RT-PCR reads with MiXCR. The data contain 500,000 to 600,000 distinct CDR3 sequences, approximately 12% of them seen just once; the ten biggest clones take up under 15%. This specimen consisted of PBMCs from blood, obtained about 40 days after vaccination. The receptors stem from a man aged 50-59 years who received an inactivated influenza vaccine.

This clonotype appeared many times. The V call is TRBV9, the J call TRBJ2-5, with TRBD2 as a possible D gene (6 bases). CDR1 and CDR2 from the germline V gene are SGDLS and YYNGEE. V dropped 0 bases and J dropped 1 base, with 13 bases sitting between them. CDR3 length: 16 residues. The CDR3 loop reads CASSVGVGGLQETQYF. Written as DNA, the CDR3 is TGTGCCAGCAGCGTAGGGGTGGGAGGCCTCCAAGAGACCCAGTACTTC. Together with reference TRBV9 and TRBJ2-5, the CDR3 gives the full variable domain: DSGVTQTPKHLITATGQRVTLRCSPRSGDLSVYWYQQSLDQGLQFLIQYYNGEERAKGNILERFSAQQFPDLHSELNLSSLELGDSALYFCASSVGVGGLQETQYFGPGTRLLVL.

The chain couples TRBV20-1 to TRBJ2-1; D uncertain. Germline V gene sequence: CDR1 DFQATT, CDR2 SNEGSKA (reference sequence). The CDR3 loop spans 9 amino acids. V was trimmed by 6 bases and J by 7 bases, leaving 4 bases between them. The DNA of the CDR3 is TGCAGTGCCCGGAATGAGCAGTTCTTC. Its translation is CSARNEQFF.

There are many counts of this clonotype. J is TRBJ2-7 and V is TRBV6-2 or TRBV6-3, with 11 positions matching TRBD2. Trimming removed 5 bases from V and 0 bases from J; junction bases left unmatched: 3. This CDR3 has 15 amino acids. Germline loops: CDR1 MNHEY, CDR2 SVGEGT. CDR3 in DNA: TGTGCCAGCAGTCGACTAGCGGGGAGCTCCTACGAGCAGTACTTC. Its protein product is CASSRLAGSSYEQYF.

This clonotype came up many times. V gene TRBV6-1 combines with J gene TRBJ1-2, with 8 bases matching TRBD1. This CDR3 contains 15 residues. The germline V gene encodes CDR1 MNHNS and CDR2 SASEGT. The V and J ends lost 6 bases and 3 bases, in that order; junction bases with no gene match: 9. CDR3 loop: CASSLRTGSYYGYTF. As DNA, the CDR3 is TGTGCCAGCAGCCTACGGACAGGGAGTTACTATGGCTACACCTTC.

The chain employs TRBV10-3 and TRBJ2-2; 10 positions agree with TRBD1. CDR1 is ENHRY and CDR2 is SYGVKD in the germline V gene. V shed 4 bases, J shed 3 bases, and the junction held 2 bases outside the gene matches. This CDR3 is 15 amino acids long. The CDR3 here is CAISAGQGYTGELFF. The CDR3 DNA follows: TGTGCCATCAGTGCGGGACAGGGGTACACCGGGGAGCTGTTTTTT.

This clonotype was seen a handful of times. This chain joins TRBV4-1 and TRBJ2-2, with D maybe TRBD2 (7 bases). Germline V gene lookup returns CDR1 MGHRA and CDR2 YSYEKL. This CDR3 has 16 residues. Trimming took off 1 base at V and 5 bases at J, with 14 bases between the two ends. Here the CDR3 reads CASSQGRGARTGELFF. CDR3 nucleotide sequence: TGCGCCAGCAGCCAAGGCCGGGGGGCAAGAACCGGGGAGCTGTTTTTT.

This clonotype has more than one count but fewer than ten. The V gene is TRBV20-1, the J gene TRBJ1-5; the D is unclear. Germline V gene sequence: CDR1 DFQATT, CDR2 SNEGSKA (reference sequence). The CDR3 loop spans 14 amino acids. The V end was cut by 1 base, the J end by 2 bases, with 9 bases between. As DNA, the CDR3 is TGCAGTGCTAGAGGGCTAGCCGGCAATCAGCCCCAGCATTTT. It specifies CSARGLAGNQPQHF.

This clonotype turned up a few times. DNA of the CDR3: TGTGCCAGCAGCCAAGGCGGGACTAAGATTTACAATGAGCAGTTCTTC. Its translation is CASSQGGTKIYNEQFF. This chain joins TRBV3-1 and TRBJ2-1, with 7 positions matching TRBD2. The junction had 7 bases not matched to a gene; V was cut back by 1 base and J by 4 bases. Germline CDR1 LGHDT, CDR2 YNNKEL (reference sequence). The CDR3 contains 16 residues.

The chain carries TRBV4-3 and TRBJ2-2; TRBD2 matches at 7 bases. Germline V gene data show CDR1 as LGHNA and CDR2 as YSLEER. The CDR3 is 18 residues long. V was pared by 0 bases and J by 6 bases, with 13 bases of the junction left unmatched. CDR3 sequence reads: CASSQDWGTTSLAGELFF. DNA for the CDR3: TGCGCCAGCAGCCAAGATTGGGGGACTACCAGTCTCGCCGGGGAGCTGTTTTTT.

This chain joins TRBV12-3 or TRBV12-4 and TRBJ1-1; D not certain. Deletions cut 3 bases from V and 8 bases from J, with 10 bases between. This CDR3 has 12 residues. Here the CDR3 DNA reads TGTGCCAGCAGTTTCCCCCCTCAGGAAGCTTTCTTT. Amino acids: CASSFPPQEAFF.

The gene calls are TRBV20-1 and TRBJ1-5, with D unresolved. From germline, CDR1 is DFQATT and CDR2 SNEGSKA (reference sequence). The CDR3 has 14 amino acids. The V end lost 0 bases, the J end lost 3 bases, and 9 bases lay between the germline ends. Here the CDR3 reads CSARDPGNNQPQHF. Written as DNA, the CDR3 is TGCAGTGCTAGAGATCCGGGTAACAATCAGCCCCAGCATTTT.

This sequence joins TRBV20-1 and TRBJ2-7; 9 bases are shared with TRBD2. J was trimmed by 1 base and V by 5 bases; bases with no gene match: 6. Germline V lookup: CDR1 DFQATT, CDR2 SNEGSKA (reference sequence). CDR3 length: 14 residues. The CDR3 protein is CSAFGTSSSYEQYF. DNA of the CDR3: TGCAGTGCTTTCGGGACTAGCAGTTCCTACGAGCAGTACTTC.

This sequence joins TRBV10-3 and TRBJ2-5, with no clear D. With 5 bases removed from V and 3 bases from J, the gap between germline ends came to 16 bases. This CDR3 has 15 amino acids. The V gene's germline CDR1 is ENHRY and CDR2 SYGVKD. The CDR3 protein is CAISTPRGSKETQYF. The CDR3 DNA is TGTGCCATCAGTACCCCCCGAGGTAGCAAAGAGACCCAGTACTTC.

At least ten counts were recorded for this clonotype. The V gene is TRBV5-1, the J gene TRBJ2-1, with D possibly TRBD2 on 5 matching bases. The length of the CDR3 is 15 residues. The germline gives CDR1 SGHRS, CDR2 YFSETQ. Between the trimmed V and J ends, which lost 4 bases and 2 bases, there was a span of 13 bases. The CDR3 DNA sequence: TGCGCCAGCAGCCGCGAGCGGACCGCCTACAATGAGCAGTTCTTC. Protein sequence: CASSRERTAYNEQFF.

The table lists this clonotype with a few counts. This CDR3 is CASSLTRGGNQPQHF. In DNA, the CDR3 is TGTGCCAGCAGTTTAACTCGGGGGGGAAATCAGCCCCAGCATTTT. V is TRBV27 and J is TRBJ1-5; possibly TRBD1 for D (5 bases). Trimming cost V 2 bases and J 4 bases, with 12 bases left between them. This CDR3 has 15 amino acids. From germline, CDR1 is MNHEY and CDR2 SMNVEV (reference sequence).

This clonotype has only a few counts. The chain employs TRBV12-3 or TRBV12-4 and TRBJ2-1; D may be TRBD1 or TRBD2 (5 bases each). Deletions cut 7 bases from V and 2 bases from J, with 15 bases between. The CDR3 has 15 amino acids. CDR3 coding DNA: TGTGCCAGCACGATTGAGTCGGGGCCCTACAATGAGCAGTTCTTC. It translates to CASTIESGPYNEQFF.

This clonotype was seen only a few times. The chain employs TRBV29-1 and TRBJ1-1, with 9 bases lining up with TRBD1. The germline gives CDR1 SQVTM, CDR2 ANQGSEA. The CDR3 is made up of 15 amino acids. The junction had 11 bases not matched to a gene; V was cut back by 5 bases and J by 4 bases. In nucleotides, the CDR3 is TGCAGCGTTAATACATTCGGGACAGGGAGCACTGAAGCTTTCTTT. Protein: CSVNTFGTGSTEAFF.

The genes are TRBV28 and TRBJ1-1, with a possible D match to TRBD1 (6 bases). The CDR3 has 12 residues. In germline, CDR1 is MDHEN, CDR2 SYDVKM. V was cut by 3 bases and J by 8 bases, with 10 bases left in between. CDR3 amino acids: CASSFPGQEAFF. CDR3 DNA: TGTGCCAGCAGTTTCCCCGGACAGGAAGCTTTCTTT.

Details on this clonotype: A much larger clone differs by one base, so this may be a read error. V gene TRBV5-1 combines with J gene TRBJ2-7; D is ambiguous. Germline CDR1 reads SGHRS; CDR2 reads YFSETQ. The CDR3 is 12 residues long. CDR3 DNA sequence: TGCTCCAGCAGCAAAACGCTAGACGAGCAGTACTTC. This codes for CSSSKTLDEQYF.

The chain links TRBV10-3 to TRBJ2-3; tentatively, D is TRBD2 (5 bases). Germline V gene data show CDR1 as ENHRY and CDR2 as SYGVKD. V was cut by 7 bases and J by 6 bases, with 20 bases left in between. CDR3 length: 15 residues. CDR3: CAINQRGLESDTQYF. The CDR3 nucleotides are TGTGCCATCAACCAACGGGGTCTCGAATCTGATACGCAGTATTTT.

This chain links TRBV20-1 with TRBJ2-5; D unclear. The CDR3 totals 14 residues. Germline lookup yields CDR1 DFQATT and CDR2 SNEGSKA (reference sequence). V gave up 3 bases and J gave up 7 bases, with 18 bases separating them. CDR3 coding DNA: TGCAGTGCTAGCAAAACGGACCCATCTGGGACCCAGTACTTC. This encodes CSASKTDPSGTQYF.

V usage is TRBV4-2 and J usage is TRBJ2-1, with TRBD1 matching 7 bases. Germline V gene lookup returns CDR1 LGHNA and CDR2 YNFKEQ. The V and J ends lost 3 bases and 3 bases, in that order; junction bases with no gene match: 5. This CDR3 has 15 residues. For the CDR3, the DNA is TGTGCCAGCAGCCAGGGACAGACCTACTACAATGAGCAGTTCTTC. The encoded protein is CASSQGQTYYNEQFF.

A few counts support this clonotype. The CDR3 DNA sequence: TGCAGTGCAAGGGACAGGGGGCTGGGAGATACGCAGTATTTT. Translation: CSARDRGLGDTQYF. The rearrangement joins TRBV20-1 to TRBJ2-3; 12 nucleotides agree with TRBD1. The junction had 6 bases not matched to a gene; V was cut back by 6 bases and J by 5 bases. CDR1 is DFQATT, CDR2 SNEGSKA, per germline (reference sequence). The CDR3 length is 14 residues.

This clonotype was detected a few times. CDR3 sequence: CASSLRFQQETQYF. Here the CDR3 DNA reads TGTGCCAGCAGCTTAAGGTTTCAGCAAGAGACCCAGTACTTC. The chain recombines TRBV7-2 with TRBJ2-5; the D is unclear. Trimming removed 2 bases from V and 2 bases from J, with 9 bases in between. CDR1 and CDR2 (germline): SGHTA, FQGNSA. The CDR3 length is 14 residues. The full variable domain, rest sourced from reference TRBV7-2 and TRBJ2-5, is GAGVSQSPSNKVTEKGKDVELRCDPISGHTALYWYRQSLGQGLEFLIYFQGNSAPDKSGLPSDRFSAERTGGSVSTLTIQRTQQEDSAVYLCASSLRFQQETQYFGPGTRLLVL.

This rearrangement joins TRBV20-1 to TRBJ2-7; 8 bases are a match to TRBD2. Germline values: CDR1 DFQATT, CDR2 SNEGSKA (reference sequence). The CDR3 spans 11 residues. V shed 7 bases and J 5 bases; nucleotides not matched to a gene: 4. The CDR3 DNA is TGCAGTGTCAGCGGGAGTGACGAGCAGTACTTC. Translating gives CSVSGSDEQYF.

The chain employs TRBV4-3 and TRBJ2-2; 10 positions agree with TRBD1. The CDR3 covers 15 residues. The V and J ends lost 5 bases and 4 bases, in that order; junction bases with no gene match: 4. Per the germline V gene, CDR1 is LGHNA and CDR2 is YSLEER. The CDR3 DNA follows: TGCGCCAGCAGCGCGGGGACAGGGGTCACCGGGGAGCTGTTTTTT. It is translated as CASSAGTGVTGELFF.

This chain uses TRBV6-1 with TRBJ1-2; TRBD1 might be the D (6 bases). Germline CDR1 reads MNHNS; CDR2 reads SASEGT. The CDR3 contains 14 residues. V lost 4 bases to trimming and J lost 6 bases, with 15 bases between them. The CDR3 sequence is CASSVQGRGDGYTF. CDR3 DNA sequence: TGTGCCAGCAGTGTACAGGGTAGGGGAGATGGCTACACCTTC.

This clonotype was observed many times. The V gene is TRBV29-1, the J gene TRBJ2-4; no clear D gene. Trimming stripped 3 bases from V and 0 bases from J, with 6 bases between. This CDR3 contains 13 residues. The germline CDR1 and CDR2 sequences are SQVTM and ANQGSEA. The CDR3 DNA is TGCAGCGTTGAGGACGGAGCCAAAAACATTCAGTACTTC. This sequence encodes CSVEDGAKNIQYF.